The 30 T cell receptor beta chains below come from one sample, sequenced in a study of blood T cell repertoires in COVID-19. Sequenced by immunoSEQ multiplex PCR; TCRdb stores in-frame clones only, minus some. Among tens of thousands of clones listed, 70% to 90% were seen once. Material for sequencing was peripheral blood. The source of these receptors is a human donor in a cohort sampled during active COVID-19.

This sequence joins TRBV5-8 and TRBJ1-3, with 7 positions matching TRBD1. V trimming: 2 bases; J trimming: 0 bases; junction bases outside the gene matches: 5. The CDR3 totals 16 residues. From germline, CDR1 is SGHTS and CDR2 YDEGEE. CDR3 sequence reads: CASSFMAGGSGNTIYF. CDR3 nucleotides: TGTGCCAGCAGCTTCATGGCAGGGGGCTCTGGAAACACCATATATTTT.

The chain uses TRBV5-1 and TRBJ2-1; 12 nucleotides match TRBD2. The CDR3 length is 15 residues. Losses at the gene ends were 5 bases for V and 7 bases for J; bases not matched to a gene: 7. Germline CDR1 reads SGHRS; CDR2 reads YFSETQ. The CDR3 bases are TGCGCCAGCAGGATGACTAGCGGGAGATTTAATGAGCAGTTCTTC. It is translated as CASRMTSGRFNEQFF.

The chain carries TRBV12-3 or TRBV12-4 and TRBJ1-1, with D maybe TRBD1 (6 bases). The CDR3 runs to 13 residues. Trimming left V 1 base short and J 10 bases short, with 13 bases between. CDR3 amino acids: CASSLDWGRAAFF. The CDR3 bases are TGTGCCAGCAGTTTAGACTGGGGGCGAGCAGCTTTCTTT.

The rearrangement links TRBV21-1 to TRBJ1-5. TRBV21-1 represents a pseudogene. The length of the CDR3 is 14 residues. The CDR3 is CASSCRGNNQPQHF. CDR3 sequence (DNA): TGTGCCAGCAGCTGCCGGGGTAACAATCAGCCCCAGCATTTT.

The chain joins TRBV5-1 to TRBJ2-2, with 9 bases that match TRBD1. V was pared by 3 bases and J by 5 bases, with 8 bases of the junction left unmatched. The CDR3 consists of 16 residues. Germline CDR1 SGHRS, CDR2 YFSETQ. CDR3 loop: CASSSQPGQGTGELFF. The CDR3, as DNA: TGCGCCAGCAGCTCGCAGCCGGGACAGGGAACCGGGGAGCTGTTTTTT. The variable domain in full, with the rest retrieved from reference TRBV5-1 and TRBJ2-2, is KAGVTQTPRYLIKTRGQQVTLSCSPISGHRSVSWYQQTPGQGLQFLFEYFSETQRNKGNFPGRFSGRQFSNSRSEMNVSTLELGDSALYLCASSSQPGQGTGELFFGEGSRLTVL.

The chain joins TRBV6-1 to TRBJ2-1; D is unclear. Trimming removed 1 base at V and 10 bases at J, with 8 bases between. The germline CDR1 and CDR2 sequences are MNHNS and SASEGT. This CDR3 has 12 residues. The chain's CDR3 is CASSEGFREQFF. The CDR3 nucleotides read TGTGCCAGCAGTGAAGGTTTCAGGGAGCAGTTCTTC.

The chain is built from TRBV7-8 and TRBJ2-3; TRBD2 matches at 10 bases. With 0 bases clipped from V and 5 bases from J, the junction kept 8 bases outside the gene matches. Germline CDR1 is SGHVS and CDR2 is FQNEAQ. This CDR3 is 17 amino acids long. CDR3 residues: CASSLAPASGGLDTQYF. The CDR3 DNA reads TGTGCCAGCAGCTTAGCCCCAGCTAGCGGGGGCTTAGATACGCAGTATTTT.

The CDR3 DNA sequence: TGTGCCACCAGCAGAGGGCCGGACAGGCCATCCTACGAGCAGTACTTC. It is translated as CATSRGPDRPSYEQYF. This chain links TRBV15 with TRBJ2-7, with 7 bases lining up with TRBD1. The CDR3 sequence is 16 residues long. Germline CDR1 reads LNHNV; CDR2 reads YYDKDF (reference sequence). With 1 base clipped from V and 1 base from J, the junction kept 7 bases outside the gene matches.

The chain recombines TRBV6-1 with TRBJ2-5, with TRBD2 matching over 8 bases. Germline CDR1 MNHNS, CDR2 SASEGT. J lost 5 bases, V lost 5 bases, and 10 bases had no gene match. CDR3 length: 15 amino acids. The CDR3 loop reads CASSFERGLLETQYF. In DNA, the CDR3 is TGTGCCAGCAGTTTCGAGCGGGGGCTGTTGGAGACCCAGTACTTC.

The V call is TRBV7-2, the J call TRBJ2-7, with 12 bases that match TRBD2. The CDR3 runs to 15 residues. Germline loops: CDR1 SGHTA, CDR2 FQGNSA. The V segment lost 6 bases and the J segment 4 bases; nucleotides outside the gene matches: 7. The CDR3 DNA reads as TGTGCCAGCAGAGAAGGACTAGCGGGGTATTACGAGCAGTACTTC. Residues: CASREGLAGYYEQYF.

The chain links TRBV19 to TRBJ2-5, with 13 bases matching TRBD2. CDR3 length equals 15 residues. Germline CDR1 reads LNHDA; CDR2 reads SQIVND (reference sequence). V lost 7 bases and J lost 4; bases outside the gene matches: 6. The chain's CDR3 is CASTPGTSGAETQYF. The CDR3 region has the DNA TGTGCCAGTACCCCCGGGACTAGCGGGGCAGAGACCCAGTACTTC.

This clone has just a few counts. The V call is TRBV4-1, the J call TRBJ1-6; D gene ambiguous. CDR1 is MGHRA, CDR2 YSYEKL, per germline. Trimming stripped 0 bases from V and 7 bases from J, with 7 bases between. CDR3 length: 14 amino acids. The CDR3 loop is CASSQDLGNSPLHF. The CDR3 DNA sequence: TGCGCCAGCAGCCAAGATCTCGGGAATTCACCCCTCCACTTT.

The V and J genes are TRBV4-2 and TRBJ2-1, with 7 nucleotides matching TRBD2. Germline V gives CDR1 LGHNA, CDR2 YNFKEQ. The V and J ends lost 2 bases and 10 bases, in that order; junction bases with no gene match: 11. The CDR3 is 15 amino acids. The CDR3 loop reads CASSQSSGQGREQFF. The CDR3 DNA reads TGTGCCAGCAGCCAATCTAGCGGTCAAGGTCGGGAGCAGTTCTTC.

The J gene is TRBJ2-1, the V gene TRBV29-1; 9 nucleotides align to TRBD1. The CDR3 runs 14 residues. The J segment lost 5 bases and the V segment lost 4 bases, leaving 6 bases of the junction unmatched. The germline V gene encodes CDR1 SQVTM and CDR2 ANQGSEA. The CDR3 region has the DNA TGCAGCGTTGGCCGGGACAGGGTCGACAATGAGCAGTTCTTC. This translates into CSVGRDRVDNEQFF.

The CDR3 loop reads CASSSRHYPGLPTTRVSYEQYF. In nucleotides, the CDR3 is TGTGCCAGCAGCTCCCGACACTACCCAGGGCTACCGACCACCCGCGTCTCCTACGAGCAGTACTTC. The J gene is TRBJ2-7, the V gene TRBV7-8, with D perhaps TRBD1 (5 bases). The CDR3 spans 22 residues. Germline CDR1 is SGHVS and CDR2 is FQNEAQ. V shed 4 bases and J shed 0 bases, with 34 bases lying between them.

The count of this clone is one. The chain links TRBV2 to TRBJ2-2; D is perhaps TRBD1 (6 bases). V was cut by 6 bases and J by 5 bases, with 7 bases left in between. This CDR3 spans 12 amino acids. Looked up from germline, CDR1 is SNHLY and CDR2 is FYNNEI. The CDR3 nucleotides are TGTGCCAGCAGCACAGGGACCGGGGAGCTGTTTTTT. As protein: CASSTGTGELFF.

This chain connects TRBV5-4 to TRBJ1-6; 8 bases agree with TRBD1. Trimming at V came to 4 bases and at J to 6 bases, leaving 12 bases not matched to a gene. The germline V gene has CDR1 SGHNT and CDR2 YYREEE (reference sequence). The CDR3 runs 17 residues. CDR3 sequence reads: CASSPRQGALPNSPLHF. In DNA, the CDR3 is TGTGCCAGCAGCCCGCGGCAGGGGGCCCTACCTAATTCACCCCTCCACTTT.

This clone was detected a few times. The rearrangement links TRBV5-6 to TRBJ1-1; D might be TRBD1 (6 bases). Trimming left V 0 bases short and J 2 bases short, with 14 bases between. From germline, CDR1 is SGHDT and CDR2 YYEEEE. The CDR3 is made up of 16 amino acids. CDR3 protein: CASSLEAGGLNTEAFF. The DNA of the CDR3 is TGTGCCAGCAGCTTGGAGGCCGGGGGGCTCAACACTGAAGCTTTCTTT.

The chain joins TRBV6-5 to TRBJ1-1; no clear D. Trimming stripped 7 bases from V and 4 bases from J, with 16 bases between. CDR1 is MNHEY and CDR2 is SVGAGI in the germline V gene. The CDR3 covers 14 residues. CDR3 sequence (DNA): TGTGCCAGCACCCCGCTCCCCGGTATCACTGAAGCTTTCTTT. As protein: CASTPLPGITEAFF.

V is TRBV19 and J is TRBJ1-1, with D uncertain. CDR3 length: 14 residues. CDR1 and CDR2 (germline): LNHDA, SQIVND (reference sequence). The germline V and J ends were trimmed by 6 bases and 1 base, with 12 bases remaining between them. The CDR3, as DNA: TGTGCCAGTAGACGGAGGCCAGAGAACACTGAAGCTTTCTTT. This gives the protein CASRRRPENTEAFF.

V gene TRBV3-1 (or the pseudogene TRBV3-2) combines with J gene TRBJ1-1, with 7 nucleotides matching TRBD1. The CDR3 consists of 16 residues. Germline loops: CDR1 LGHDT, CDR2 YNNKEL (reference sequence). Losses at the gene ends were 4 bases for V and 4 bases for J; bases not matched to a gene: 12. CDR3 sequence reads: CASSPSTGTLLTEAFF. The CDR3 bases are TGTGCCAGCAGCCCCTCGACAGGGACCCTACTCACTGAAGCTTTCTTT.

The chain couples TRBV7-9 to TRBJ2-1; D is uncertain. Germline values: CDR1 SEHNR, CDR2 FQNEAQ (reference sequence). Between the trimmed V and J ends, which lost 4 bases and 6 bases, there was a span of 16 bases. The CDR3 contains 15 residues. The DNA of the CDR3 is TGTGCCAGCAGCTCTGACATCCGCCTGGGCAATGAGCAGTTCTTC. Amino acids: CASSSDIRLGNEQFF. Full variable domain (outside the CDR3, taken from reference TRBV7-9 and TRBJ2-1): DTGVSQNPRHKITKRGQNVTFRCDPISEHNRLYWYRQTLGQGPEFLTYFQNEAQLEKSRLLSDRFSAERPKGSFSTLEIQRTEQGDSAMYLCASSSDIRLGNEQFFGPGTRLTVL.

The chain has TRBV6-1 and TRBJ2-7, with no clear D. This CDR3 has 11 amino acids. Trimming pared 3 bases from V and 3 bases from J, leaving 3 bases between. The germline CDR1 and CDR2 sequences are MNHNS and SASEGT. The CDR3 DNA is TGTGCCAGCAGTGATTACTACGAGCAGTACTTC. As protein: CASSDYYEQYF.

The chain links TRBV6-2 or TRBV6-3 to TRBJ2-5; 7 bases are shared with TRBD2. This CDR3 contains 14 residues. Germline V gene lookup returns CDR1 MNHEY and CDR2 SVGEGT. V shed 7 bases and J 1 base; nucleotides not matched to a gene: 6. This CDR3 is CASIPGGLQETQYF. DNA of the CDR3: TGTGCCAGCATCCCGGGGGGACTCCAAGAGACCCAGTACTTC.

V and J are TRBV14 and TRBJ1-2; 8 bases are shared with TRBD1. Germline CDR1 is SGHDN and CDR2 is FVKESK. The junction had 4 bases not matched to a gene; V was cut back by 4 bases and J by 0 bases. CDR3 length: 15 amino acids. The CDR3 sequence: CASSPGTGANYGYTF. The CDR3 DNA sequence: TGTGCCAGCAGCCCCGGGACAGGCGCTAACTATGGCTACACCTTC.

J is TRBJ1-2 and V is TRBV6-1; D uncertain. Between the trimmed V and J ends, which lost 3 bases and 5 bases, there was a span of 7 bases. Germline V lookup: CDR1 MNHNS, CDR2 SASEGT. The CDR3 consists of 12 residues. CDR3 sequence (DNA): TGTGCCAGCAGTGACGCAGTTTATGGCTACACCTTC. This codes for CASSDAVYGYTF.

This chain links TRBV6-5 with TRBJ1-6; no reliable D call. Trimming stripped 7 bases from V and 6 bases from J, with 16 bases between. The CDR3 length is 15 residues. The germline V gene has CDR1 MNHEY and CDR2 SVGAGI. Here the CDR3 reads CASMWGPGVNSPLHF. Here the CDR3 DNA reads TGTGCCAGCATGTGGGGTCCCGGGGTTAATTCACCCCTCCACTTT.

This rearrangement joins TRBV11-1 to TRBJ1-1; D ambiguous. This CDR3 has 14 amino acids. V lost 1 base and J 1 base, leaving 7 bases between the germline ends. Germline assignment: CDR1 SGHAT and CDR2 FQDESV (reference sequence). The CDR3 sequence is CASSLVTQNTEAFF. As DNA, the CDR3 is TGTGCCAGCAGCTTAGTTACACAGAACACTGAAGCTTTCTTT.

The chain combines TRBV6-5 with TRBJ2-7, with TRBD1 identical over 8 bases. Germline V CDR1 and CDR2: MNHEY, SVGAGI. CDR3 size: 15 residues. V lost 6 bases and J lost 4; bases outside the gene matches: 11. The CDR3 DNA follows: TGTGCCAGCAGACCAGGACAGGGTTGGGATTACGAGCAGTACTTC. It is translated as CASRPGQGWDYEQYF.

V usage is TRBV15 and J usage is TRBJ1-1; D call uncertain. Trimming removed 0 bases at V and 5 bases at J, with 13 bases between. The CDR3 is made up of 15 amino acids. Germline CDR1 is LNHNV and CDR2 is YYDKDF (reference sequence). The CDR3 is CATSREGRRRTEAFF. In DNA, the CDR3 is TGTGCCACCAGCAGAGAGGGCAGGAGGCGGACTGAAGCTTTCTTT. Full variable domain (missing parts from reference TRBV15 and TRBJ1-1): DAMVIQNPRYQVTQFGKPVTLSCSQTLNHNVMYWYQQKSSQAPKLLFHYYDKDFNNEADTPDNFQSRRPNTSFCFLDIRSPGLGDTAMYLCATSREGRRRTEAFFGQGTRLTVV.